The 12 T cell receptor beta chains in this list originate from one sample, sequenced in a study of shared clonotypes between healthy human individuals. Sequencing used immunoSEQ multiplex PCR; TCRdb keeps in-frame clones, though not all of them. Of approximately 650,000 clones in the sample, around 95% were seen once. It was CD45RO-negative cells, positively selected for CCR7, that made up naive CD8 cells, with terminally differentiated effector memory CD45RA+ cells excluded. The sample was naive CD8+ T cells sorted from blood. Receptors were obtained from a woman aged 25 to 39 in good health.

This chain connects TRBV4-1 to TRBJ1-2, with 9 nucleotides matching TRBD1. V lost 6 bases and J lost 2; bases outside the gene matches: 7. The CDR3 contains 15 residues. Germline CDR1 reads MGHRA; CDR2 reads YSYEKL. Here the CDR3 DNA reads TGCGCCAGCAGTCAAAGAGGGACAGGGAACTATGGCTACACCTTC. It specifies CASSQRGTGNYGYTF.

CDR3 amino acids: CASSFRKSSYNEQFF. The CDR3 nucleotides read TGTGCCAGCAGTTTCCGCAAGAGCTCCTACAATGAGCAGTTCTTC. The V gene is TRBV28, the J gene TRBJ2-1; D is uncertain. CDR1 is MDHEN, CDR2 SYDVKM, per germline. The V end lost 3 bases, the J end lost 0 bases, and 9 bases lay between the germline ends. The CDR3 totals 15 residues. Using reference TRBV28 and TRBJ2-1 for the parts outside the CDR3, the full variable domain is DVKVTQSSRYLVKRTGEKVFLECVQDMDHENMFWYRQDPGLGLRLIYFSYDVKMKEKGDIPEGYSVSREKKERFSLILESASTNQTSMYLCASSFRKSSYNEQFFGPGTRLTVL.

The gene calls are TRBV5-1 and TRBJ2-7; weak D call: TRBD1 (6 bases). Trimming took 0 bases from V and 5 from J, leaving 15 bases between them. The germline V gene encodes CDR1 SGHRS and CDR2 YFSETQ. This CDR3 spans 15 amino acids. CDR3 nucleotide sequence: TGCGCCAGCAGCTTGGGCCTTACAGGGTCCCACGAGCAGTACTTC. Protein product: CASSLGLTGSHEQYF.

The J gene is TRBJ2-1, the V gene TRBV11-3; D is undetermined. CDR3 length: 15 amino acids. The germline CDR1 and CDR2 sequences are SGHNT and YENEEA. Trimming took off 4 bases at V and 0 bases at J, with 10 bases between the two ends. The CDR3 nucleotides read TGTGCCAGCAGCTCGGACGGAAGCTCCTACAATGAGCAGTTCTTC. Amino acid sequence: CASSSDGSSYNEQFF.

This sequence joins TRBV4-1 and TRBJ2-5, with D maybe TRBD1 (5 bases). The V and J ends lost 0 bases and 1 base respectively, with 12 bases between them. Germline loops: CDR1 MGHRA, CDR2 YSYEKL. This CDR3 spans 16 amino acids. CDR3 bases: TGCGCCAGCAGCCAAGATCGGACATTGTTCCAAGAGACCCAGTACTTC. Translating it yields CASSQDRTLFQETQYF.

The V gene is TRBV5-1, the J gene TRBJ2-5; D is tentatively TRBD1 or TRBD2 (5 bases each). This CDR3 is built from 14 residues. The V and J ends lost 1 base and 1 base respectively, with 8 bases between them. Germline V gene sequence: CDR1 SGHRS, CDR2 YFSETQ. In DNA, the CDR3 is TGCGCCAGCAGCTTGTGGGACCCCCAAGAGACCCAGTACTTC. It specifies CASSLWDPQETQYF.

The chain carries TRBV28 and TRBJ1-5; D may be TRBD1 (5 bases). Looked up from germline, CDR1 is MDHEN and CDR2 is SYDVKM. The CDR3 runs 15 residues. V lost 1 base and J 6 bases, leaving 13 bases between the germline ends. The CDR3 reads CASSLYGGVGQPQHF. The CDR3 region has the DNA TGTGCCAGCAGTTTATATGGGGGGGTGGGTCAGCCCCAGCATTTT.

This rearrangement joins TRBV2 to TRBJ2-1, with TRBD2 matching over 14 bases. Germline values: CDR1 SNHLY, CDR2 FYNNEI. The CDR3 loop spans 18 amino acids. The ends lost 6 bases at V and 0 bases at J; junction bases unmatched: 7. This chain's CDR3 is CASRGLAGALSSYNEQFF. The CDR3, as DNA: TGTGCCAGCAGGGGACTAGCGGGAGCCCTTAGCTCCTACAATGAGCAGTTCTTC. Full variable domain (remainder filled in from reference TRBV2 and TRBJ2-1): EPEVTQTPSHQVTQMGQEVILRCVPISNHLYFYWYRQILGQKVEFLVSFYNNEISEKSEIFDDQFSVERPDGSNFTLKIRSTKLEDSAMYFCASRGLAGALSSYNEQFFGPGTRLTVL.

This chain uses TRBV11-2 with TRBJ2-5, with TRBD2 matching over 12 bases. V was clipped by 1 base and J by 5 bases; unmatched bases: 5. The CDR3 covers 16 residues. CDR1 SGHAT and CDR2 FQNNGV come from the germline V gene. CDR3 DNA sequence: TGTGCCAGCAGCTTAGCTTCCCTAGCGGGGGGGGAGACCCAGTACTTC. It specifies CASSLASLAGGETQYF. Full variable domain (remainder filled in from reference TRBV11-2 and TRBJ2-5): EAGVAQSPRYKIIEKRQSVAFWCNPISGHATLYWYQQILGQGPKLLIQFQNNGVVDDSQLPKDRFSAERLKGVDSTLKIQPAKLEDSAVYLCASSLASLAGGETQYFGPGTRLLVL.

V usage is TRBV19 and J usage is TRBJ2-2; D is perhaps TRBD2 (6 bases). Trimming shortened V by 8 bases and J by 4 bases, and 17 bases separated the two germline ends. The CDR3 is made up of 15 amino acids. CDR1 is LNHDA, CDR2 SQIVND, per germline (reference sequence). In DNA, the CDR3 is TGTGCCAGTTCACCCACTCAGCGGGTCACCGGGGAGCTGTTTTTT. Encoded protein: CASSPTQRVTGELFF.

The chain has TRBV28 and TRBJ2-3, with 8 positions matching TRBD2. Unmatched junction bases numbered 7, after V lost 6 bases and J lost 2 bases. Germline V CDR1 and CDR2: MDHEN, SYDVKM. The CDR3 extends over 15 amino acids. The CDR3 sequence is CASSSLAAYTDTQYF. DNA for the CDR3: TGTGCCAGCAGCTCACTAGCGGCCTACACAGATACGCAGTATTTT.

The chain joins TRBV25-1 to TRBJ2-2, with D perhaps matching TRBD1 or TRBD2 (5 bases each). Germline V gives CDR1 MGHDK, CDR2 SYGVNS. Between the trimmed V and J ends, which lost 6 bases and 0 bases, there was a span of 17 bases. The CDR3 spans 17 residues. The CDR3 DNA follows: TGTGCCAGCAGAGCCCTTAAAGGGACCTCGAACACCGGGGAGCTGTTTTTT. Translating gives CASRALKGTSNTGELFF. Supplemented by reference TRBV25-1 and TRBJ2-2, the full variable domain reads EADIYQTPRYLVIGTGKKITLECSQTMGHDKMYWYQQDPGMELHLIHYSYGVNSTEKGDLSSESTVSRIRTEHFPLTLESARPSHTSQYLCASRALKGTSNTGELFFGEGSRLTVL.